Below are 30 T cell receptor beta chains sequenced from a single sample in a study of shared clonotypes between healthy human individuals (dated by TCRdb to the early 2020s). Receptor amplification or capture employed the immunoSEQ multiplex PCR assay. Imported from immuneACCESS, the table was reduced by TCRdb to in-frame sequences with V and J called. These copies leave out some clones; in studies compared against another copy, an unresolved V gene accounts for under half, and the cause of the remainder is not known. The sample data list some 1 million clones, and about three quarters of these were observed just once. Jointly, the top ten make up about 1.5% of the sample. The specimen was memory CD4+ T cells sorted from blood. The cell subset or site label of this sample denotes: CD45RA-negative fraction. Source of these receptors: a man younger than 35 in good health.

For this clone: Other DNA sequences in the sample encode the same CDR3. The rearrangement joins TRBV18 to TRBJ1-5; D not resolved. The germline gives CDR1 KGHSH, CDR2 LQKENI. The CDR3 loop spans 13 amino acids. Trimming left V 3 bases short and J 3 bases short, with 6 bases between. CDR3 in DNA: TGTGCCAGCTCACCCGGGTCCAATCAGCCCCAGCATTTT. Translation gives CASSPGSNQPQHF.

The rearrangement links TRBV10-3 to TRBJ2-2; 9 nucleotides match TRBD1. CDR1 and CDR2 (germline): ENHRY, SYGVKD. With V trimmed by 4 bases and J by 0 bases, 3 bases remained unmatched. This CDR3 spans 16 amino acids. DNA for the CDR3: TGTGCCATCAGTGTTACAGGGGGCGCGAACACCGGGGAGCTGTTTTTT. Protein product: CAISVTGGANTGELFF.

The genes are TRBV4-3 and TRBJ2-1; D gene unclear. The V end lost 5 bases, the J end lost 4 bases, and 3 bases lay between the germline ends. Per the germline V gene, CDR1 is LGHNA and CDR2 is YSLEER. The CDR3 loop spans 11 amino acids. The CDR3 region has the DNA TGCGCCAGCAGCGGTTACAATGAGCAGTTCTTC. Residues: CASSGYNEQFF.

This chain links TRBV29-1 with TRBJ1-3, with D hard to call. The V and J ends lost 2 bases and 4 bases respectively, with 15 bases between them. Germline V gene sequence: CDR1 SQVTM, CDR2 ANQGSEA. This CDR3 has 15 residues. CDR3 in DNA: TGCAGCGTTGAAAGGTGGGGAAGTAGCGGAAACACCATATATTTT. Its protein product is CSVERWGSSGNTIYF. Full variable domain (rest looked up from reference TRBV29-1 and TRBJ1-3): SAVISQKPSRDICQRGTSLTIQCQVDSQVTMMFWYRQQPGQSLTLIATANQGSEATYESGFVIDKFPISRPNLTFSTLTVSNMSPEDSSIYLCSVERWGSSGNTIYFGEGSWLTVV.

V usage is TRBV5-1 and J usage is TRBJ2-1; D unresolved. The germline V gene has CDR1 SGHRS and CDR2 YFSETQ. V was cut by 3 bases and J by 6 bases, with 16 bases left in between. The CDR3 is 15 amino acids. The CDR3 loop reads CASSSNAGPFNEQFF. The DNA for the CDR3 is TGCGCCAGCAGCTCAAACGCCGGGCCATTCAATGAGCAGTTCTTC.

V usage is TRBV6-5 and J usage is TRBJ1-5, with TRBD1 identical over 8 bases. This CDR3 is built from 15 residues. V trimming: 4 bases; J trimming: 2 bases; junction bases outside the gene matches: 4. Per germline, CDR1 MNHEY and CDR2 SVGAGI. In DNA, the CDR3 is TGTGCCAGCAGTTTAAACAGGGGGGGCAATCAGCCCCAGCATTTT. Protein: CASSLNRGGNQPQHF.

The DNA of the CDR3 is TGTGCCAGCAGCCTGATTTCCGGGACAATTAATTCACCCCTCCACTTT. Amino acids: CASSLISGTINSPLHF. The gene calls are TRBV5-6 and TRBJ1-6; a possible D gene is TRBD1 (6 bases). Trimming took 4 bases from V and 6 from J, leaving 17 bases between them. Germline CDR1 and CDR2: SGHDT and YYEEEE. CDR3 length: 16 amino acids.

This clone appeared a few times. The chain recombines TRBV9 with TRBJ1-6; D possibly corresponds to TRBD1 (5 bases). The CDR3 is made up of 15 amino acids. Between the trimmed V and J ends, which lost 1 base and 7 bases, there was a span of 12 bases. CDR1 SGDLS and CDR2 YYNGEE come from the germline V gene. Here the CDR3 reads CASSVFGGTNSPLHF. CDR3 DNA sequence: TGTGCCAGCAGCGTATTTGGGGGTACGAATTCACCCCTCCACTTT.

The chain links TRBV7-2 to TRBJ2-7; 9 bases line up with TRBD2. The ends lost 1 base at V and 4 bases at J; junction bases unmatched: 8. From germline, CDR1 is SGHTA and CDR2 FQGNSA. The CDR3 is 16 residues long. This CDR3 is CASSLGRDAGGYEQYF. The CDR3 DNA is TGTGCCAGCAGCTTAGGGCGGGACGCGGGGGGGTACGAGCAGTACTTC. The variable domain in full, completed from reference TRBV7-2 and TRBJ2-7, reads GAGVSQSPSNKVTEKGKDVELRCDPISGHTALYWYRQSLGQGLEFLIYFQGNSAPDKSGLPSDRFSAERTGGSVSTLTIQRTQQEDSAVYLCASSLGRDAGGYEQYFGPGTRLTVT.

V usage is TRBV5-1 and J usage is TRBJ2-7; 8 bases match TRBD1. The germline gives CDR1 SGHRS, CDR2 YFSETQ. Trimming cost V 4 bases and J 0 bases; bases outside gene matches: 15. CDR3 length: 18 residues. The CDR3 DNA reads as TGCGCCAGCAGCCGAACTGCTACCGGGACAGGCGACTCCTACGAGCAGTACTTC. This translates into CASSRTATGTGDSYEQYF.

CDR3 bases: TGTGCCAGCAGATCCCGTACAGGGTGGGGTTTCTTT. It is translated as CASRSRTGWGFF. The rearrangement uses TRBV28 and TRBJ1-1; possibly TRBD1 for D (6 bases). Germline CDR1 reads MDHEN; CDR2 reads SYDVKM. Trimming shortened V by 6 bases and J by 13 bases, and 18 bases separated the two germline ends. The CDR3 is 12 amino acids. The variable domain in full, with the rest retrieved from reference TRBV28 and TRBJ1-1, is DVKVTQSSRYLVKRTGEKVFLECVQDMDHENMFWYRQDPGLGLRLIYFSYDVKMKEKGDIPEGYSVSREKKERFSLILESASTNQTSMYLCASRSRTGWGFFGQGTRLTVV.

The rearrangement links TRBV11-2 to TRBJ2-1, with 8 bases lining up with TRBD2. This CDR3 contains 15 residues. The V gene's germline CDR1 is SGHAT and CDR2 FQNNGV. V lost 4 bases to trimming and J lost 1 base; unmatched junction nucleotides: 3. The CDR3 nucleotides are TGTGCCAGCAGCTCAGCGGGAGCATCCTACAATGAGCAGTTCTTC. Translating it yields CASSSAGASYNEQFF.

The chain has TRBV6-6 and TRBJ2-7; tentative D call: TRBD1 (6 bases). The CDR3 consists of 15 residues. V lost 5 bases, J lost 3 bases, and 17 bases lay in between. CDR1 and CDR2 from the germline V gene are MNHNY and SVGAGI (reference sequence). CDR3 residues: CASSPPRTANYEQYF. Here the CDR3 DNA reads TGTGCCAGCAGTCCGCCGCGGACAGCTAACTACGAGCAGTACTTC.

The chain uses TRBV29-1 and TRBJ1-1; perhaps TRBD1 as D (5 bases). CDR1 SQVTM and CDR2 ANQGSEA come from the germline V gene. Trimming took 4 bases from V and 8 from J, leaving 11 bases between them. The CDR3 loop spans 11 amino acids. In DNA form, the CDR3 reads TGCAGCGTTGGAAGGGGAACAGAAGCTTTCTTT. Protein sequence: CSVGRGTEAFF.

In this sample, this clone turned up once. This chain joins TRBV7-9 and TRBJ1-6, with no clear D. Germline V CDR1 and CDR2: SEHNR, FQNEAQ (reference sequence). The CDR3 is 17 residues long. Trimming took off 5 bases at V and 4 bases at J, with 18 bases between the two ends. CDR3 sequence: CASSPIQDALYNSPLHF. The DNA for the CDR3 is TGTGCCAGCAGCCCGATCCAGGACGCCCTATATAATTCACCCCTCCACTTT.

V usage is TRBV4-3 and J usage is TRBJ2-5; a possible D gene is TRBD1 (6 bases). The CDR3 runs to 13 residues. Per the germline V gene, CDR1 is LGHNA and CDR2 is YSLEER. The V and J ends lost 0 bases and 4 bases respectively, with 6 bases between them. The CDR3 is CASSQDRGETQYF. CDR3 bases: TGCGCCAGCAGCCAAGACAGGGGAGAGACCCAGTACTTC.

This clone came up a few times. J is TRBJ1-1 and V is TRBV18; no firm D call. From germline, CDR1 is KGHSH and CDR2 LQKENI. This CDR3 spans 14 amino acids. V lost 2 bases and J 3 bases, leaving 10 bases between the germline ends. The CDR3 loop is CASSPGKRDTEAFF. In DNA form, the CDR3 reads TGTGCCAGCTCACCAGGGAAGAGGGACACTGAAGCTTTCTTT. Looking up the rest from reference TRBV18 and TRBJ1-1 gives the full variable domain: NAGVMQNPRHLVRRRGQEARLRCSPMKGHSHVYWYRQLPEEGLKFMVYLQKENIIDESGMPKERFSAEFPKEGPSILRIQQVVRGDSAAYFCASSPGKRDTEAFFGQGTRLTVV.

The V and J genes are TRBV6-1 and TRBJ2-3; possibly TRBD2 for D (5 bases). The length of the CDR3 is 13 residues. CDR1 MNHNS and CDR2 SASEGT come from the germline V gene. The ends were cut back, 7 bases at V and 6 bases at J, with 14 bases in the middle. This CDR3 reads CASTGVLRDTQYF. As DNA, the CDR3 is TGTGCCAGCACCGGGGTTCTACGGGATACGCAGTATTTT.

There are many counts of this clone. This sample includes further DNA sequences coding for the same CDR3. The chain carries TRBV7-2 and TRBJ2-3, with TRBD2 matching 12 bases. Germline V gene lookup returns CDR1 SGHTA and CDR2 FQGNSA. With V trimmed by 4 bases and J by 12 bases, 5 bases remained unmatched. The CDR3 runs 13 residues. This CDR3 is CASSSSGGVIQYF. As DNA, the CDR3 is TGTGCCAGCAGCTCTAGCGGGGGGGTCATCCAGTATTTT. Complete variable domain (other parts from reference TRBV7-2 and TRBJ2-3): GAGVSQSPSNKVTEKGKDVELRCDPISGHTALYWYRQSLGQGLEFLIYFQGNSAPDKSGLPSDRFSAERTGGSVSTLTIQRTQQEDSAVYLCASSSSGGVIQYFGPGTRLTVL.

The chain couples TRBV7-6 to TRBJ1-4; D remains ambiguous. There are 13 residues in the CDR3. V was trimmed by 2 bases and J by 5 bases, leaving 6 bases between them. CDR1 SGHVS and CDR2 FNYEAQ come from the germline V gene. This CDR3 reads CASSLRPNEKLFF. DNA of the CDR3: TGTGCCAGCAGCTTACGGCCAAATGAAAAACTGTTTTTT.

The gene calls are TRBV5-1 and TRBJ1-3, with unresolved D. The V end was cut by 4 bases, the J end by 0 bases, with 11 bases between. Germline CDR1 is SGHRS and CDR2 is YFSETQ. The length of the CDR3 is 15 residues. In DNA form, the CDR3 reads TGCGCCAGCAGCAACGACGGAAGCTCTGGAAACACCATATATTTT. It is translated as CASSNDGSSGNTIYF.

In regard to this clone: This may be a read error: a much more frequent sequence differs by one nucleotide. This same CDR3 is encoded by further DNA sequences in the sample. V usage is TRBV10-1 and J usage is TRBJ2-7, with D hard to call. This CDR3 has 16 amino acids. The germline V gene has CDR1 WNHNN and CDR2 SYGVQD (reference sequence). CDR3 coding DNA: TGCGCCAGCAGTGAGAGGCGGCCCCCGGCCTCCTATGAGCAGTACTTC. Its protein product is CASSERRPPASYEQYF.

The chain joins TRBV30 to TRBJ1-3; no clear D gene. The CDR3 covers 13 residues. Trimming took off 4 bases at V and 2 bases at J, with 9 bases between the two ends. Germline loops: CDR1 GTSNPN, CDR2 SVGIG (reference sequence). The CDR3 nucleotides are TGTGCCTGGAACGGCAGAGCTGGAAACACCATATATTTT. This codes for CAWNGRAGNTIYF.

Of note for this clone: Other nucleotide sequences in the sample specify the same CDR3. CDR3 region: CASSLSGTDNSPLHF. In DNA, the CDR3 is TGTGCCAGCAGTTTATCGGGGACAGATAATTCACCCCTCCACTTT. The genes are TRBV27 and TRBJ1-6; 7 bases agree with TRBD1. V shed 0 bases, J shed 5 bases, and the junction held 1 base outside the gene matches. This CDR3 spans 15 amino acids. CDR1 is MNHEY, CDR2 SMNVEV, per germline (reference sequence).

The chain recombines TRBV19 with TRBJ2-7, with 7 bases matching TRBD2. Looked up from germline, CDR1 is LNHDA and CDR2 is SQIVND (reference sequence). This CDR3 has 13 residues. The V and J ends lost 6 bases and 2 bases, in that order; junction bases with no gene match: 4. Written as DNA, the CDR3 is TGTGCCAGTAGGGCTAGCGGTACCTACGAGCAGTACTTC. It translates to CASRASGTYEQYF.

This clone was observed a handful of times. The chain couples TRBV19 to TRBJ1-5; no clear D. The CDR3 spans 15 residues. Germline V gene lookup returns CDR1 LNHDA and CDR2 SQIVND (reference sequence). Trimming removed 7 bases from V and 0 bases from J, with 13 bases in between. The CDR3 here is CASKEGDYSNQPQHF. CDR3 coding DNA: TGTGCCAGTAAAGAGGGAGATTATAGCAATCAGCCCCAGCATTTT.

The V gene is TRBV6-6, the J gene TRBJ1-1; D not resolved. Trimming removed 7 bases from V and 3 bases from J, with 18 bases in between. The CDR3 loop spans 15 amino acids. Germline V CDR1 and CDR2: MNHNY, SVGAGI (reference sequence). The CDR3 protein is CASTRSGVWDTEAFF. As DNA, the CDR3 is TGTGCCAGCACCCGCTCGGGAGTCTGGGACACTGAAGCTTTCTTT.

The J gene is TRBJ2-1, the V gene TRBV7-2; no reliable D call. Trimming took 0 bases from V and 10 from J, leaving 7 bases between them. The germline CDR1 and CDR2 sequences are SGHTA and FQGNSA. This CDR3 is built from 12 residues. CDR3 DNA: TGTGCCAGCAGCTTAGCGCTTGGGGAGCAGTTCTTC. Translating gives CASSLALGEQFF.

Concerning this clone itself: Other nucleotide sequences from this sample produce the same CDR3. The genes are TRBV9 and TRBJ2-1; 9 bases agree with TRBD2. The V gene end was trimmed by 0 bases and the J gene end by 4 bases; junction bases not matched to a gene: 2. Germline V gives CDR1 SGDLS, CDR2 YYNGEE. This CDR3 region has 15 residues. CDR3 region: CASSVGLAGYNEQFF. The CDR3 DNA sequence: TGTGCCAGCAGCGTAGGTCTAGCGGGATACAATGAGCAGTTCTTC.

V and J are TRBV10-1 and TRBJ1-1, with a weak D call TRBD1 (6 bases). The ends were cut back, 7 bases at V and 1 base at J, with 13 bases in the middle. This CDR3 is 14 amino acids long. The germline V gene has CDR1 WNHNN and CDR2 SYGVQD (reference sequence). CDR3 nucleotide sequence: TGCGCCAGCAAGCCCACGGGACAGAACACTGAAGCTTTCTTT. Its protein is CASKPTGQNTEAFF.